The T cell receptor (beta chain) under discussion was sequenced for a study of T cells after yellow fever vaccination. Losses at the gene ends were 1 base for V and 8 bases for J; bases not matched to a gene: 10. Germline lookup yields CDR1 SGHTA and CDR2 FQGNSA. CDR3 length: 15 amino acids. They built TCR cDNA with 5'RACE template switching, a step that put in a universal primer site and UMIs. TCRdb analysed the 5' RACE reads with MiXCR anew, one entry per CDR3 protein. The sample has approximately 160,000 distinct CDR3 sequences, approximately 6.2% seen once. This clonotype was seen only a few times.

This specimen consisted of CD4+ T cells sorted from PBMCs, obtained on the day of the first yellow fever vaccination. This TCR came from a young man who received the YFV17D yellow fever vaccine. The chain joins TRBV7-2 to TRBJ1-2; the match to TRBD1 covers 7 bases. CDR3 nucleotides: TGTGCCAGCAGCTTAGGGCAGACGGGACAGCGCGGCTACACCTTC. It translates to CASSLGQTGQRGYTF.